What follows are 28 T cell receptor beta chains derived from one specimen sequenced in a study of type 1 regulatory T cells. Study-wide points: Compared with non-Tr1 cells, Tr1 cells showed a narrower TCR repertoire.

MiXCR was run by TCRdb on the reads, yielding one entry per CDR3 protein. The sample carries about 6,200 distinct CDR3 sequences, roughly a third recorded once. Their specific antigens are unknown. The specimen was cultured type 1 regulatory T (Tr1) cells, either the whole culture or a sorted fraction (not recorded which). The receptors were gathered from a human donor in good health.

Note on this clonotype: A much larger clone differs by one base, so this may be a read error. V is TRBV7-2 and J is TRBJ2-5, with TRBD2 as a possible D gene (6 bases). V was trimmed by 5 bases and J by 6 bases, leaving 16 bases between them. CDR1 is SGHTA, CDR2 FQGNSA, per germline. This CDR3 has 14 amino acids. The CDR3 coding sequence is TGTGCCAGCAGCATAGGGAGGACTGCCCAGACCCAGTACTTC. Its protein product is CASSIGRTAQTQYF.

This clonotype was seen only once. It may be a read error: a sequence one base away is much more abundant. V usage is TRBV20-1 and J usage is TRBJ2-2, with D tentatively TRBD2 (6 bases). In germline, CDR1 is DFQATT, CDR2 SNEGSKA (reference sequence). The CDR3 covers 13 residues. CDR3 sequence: CSARHVNTGGLFF. CDR3 sequence (DNA): TGCAGTGCTAGACACGTGAACACCGGGGGGCTGTTTTTT.

This clonotype was seen a handful of times. V gene TRBV28 combines with J gene TRBJ1-1, with D perhaps TRBD1 (5 bases). The germline gives CDR1 MDHEN, CDR2 SYDVKM. The CDR3 is 14 residues long. The germline V and J ends were trimmed by 4 bases and 0 bases, with 9 bases remaining between them. The CDR3 DNA reads TGTGCCAGCAGTTCCGGGGGGGTGAACACTGAAGCTTTCTTT. This gives the protein CASSSGGVNTEAFF.

By sample share, this clonotype is medium-sized. The gene calls are TRBV5-1 and TRBJ2-2; 7 nucleotides agree with TRBD2. Germline V gene lookup returns CDR1 SGHRS and CDR2 YFSETQ. V dropped 1 base and J dropped 5; count of bases not matched to a gene: 14. This CDR3 contains 18 residues. CDR3 bases: TGCGCCAGCAGCTTGCAGGCTAGCGGACACAAAGGGACCGGGGAGCTGTTTTTT. The encoded protein is CASSLQASGHKGTGELFF.

The chain employs TRBV6-2 or TRBV6-3 and TRBJ2-3; D might be TRBD2 (5 bases). This CDR3 contains 13 residues. Germline V gene sequence: CDR1 MNHEY, CDR2 SVGEGT. Trimming removed 2 bases at V and 4 bases at J, with 7 bases between. CDR3 DNA sequence: TGTGCCAGCAGTTACCGGCGGGCAGATACGCAGTATTTT. Protein sequence: CASSYRRADTQYF.

This clonotype was counted once. J is TRBJ1-5 and V is TRBV20-1, with 8 bases fitting TRBD1. Germline CDR1 is DFQATT and CDR2 is SNEGSKA (reference sequence). The trim removed 5 bases at V and 4 bases at J, leaving 4 bases unmatched. The CDR3 covers 13 residues. The CDR3, as DNA: TGCAGTGCTTTGGGACAGGTAAATCAGCCCCAGCATTTT. Its translation is CSALGQVNQPQHF.

V and J are TRBV3-1 and TRBJ1-1, with D perhaps TRBD1 (5 bases). Germline V CDR1 and CDR2: LGHDT, YNNKEL (reference sequence). The CDR3 spans 15 residues. Trimming cost V 2 bases and J 4 bases, with 14 bases left between them. Here the CDR3 reads CASSQLRGGSTEAFF. DNA for the CDR3: TGTGCCAGCAGCCAATTACGGGGGGGAAGCACTGAAGCTTTCTTT.

V and J are TRBV9 and TRBJ2-5; 8 bases match TRBD2. The CDR3 loop spans 15 amino acids. The germline V gene encodes CDR1 SGDLS and CDR2 YYNGEE. V lost 2 bases and J lost 1; bases outside the gene matches: 4. The CDR3 sequence is CASSVGGRPQETQYF. In DNA, the CDR3 is TGTGCCAGCAGCGTCGGCGGGAGGCCCCAAGAGACCCAGTACTTC.

The DNA of the CDR3 is TGTGCCAGCAGCCCAAGCGCGCCTGGTGGCTATGGCTACACCTTC. Amino acid sequence: CASSPSAPGGYGYTF. The J gene is TRBJ1-2, the V gene TRBV7-9; D is ambiguous. Germline V lookup: CDR1 SEHNR, CDR2 FQNEAQ (reference sequence). Trimming shortened V by 5 bases and J by 4 bases, and 17 bases separated the two germline ends. This CDR3 contains 15 residues. The full variable domain, with the rest looked up from reference TRBV7-9 and TRBJ1-2, is DTGVSQNPRHKITKRGQNVTFRCDPISEHNRLYWYRQTLGQGPEFLTYFQNEAQLEKSRLLSDRFSAERPKGSFSTLEIQRTEQGDSAMYLCASSPSAPGGYGYTFGSGTRLTVV.

This clonotype counts as medium-sized. This rearrangement joins TRBV28 to TRBJ2-5, with D tentatively TRBD1 or TRBD2 (5 bases each). The CDR3 is 12 residues long. Germline lookup yields CDR1 MDHEN and CDR2 SYDVKM. The DNA of the CDR3 is TGTGCGTTAGGGACGGAGATTGGGACCCAGTACTTC. Its protein product is CALGTEIGTQYF.

Points on this clonotype: A much larger clone differs by one base, so this may be a read error. The chain carries TRBV20-1 and TRBJ1-2; D might be TRBD1 (6 bases). V was shortened by 6 bases and J by 7 bases, with 24 bases between the two germline ends. The CDR3 has 15 residues. Germline assignment: CDR1 DFQATT and CDR2 SNEGSKA (reference sequence). The CDR3 loop is CSANNPPQGTTGYTF. The CDR3, as DNA: TGCAGTGCAAACAACCCCCCACAGGGTACCACTGGCTACACCTTC.

The chain employs TRBV6-1 and TRBJ1-6; D unresolved. This CDR3 is 14 amino acids long. Germline V gives CDR1 MNHNS, CDR2 SASEGT. V dropped 7 bases and J dropped 7 bases, with 14 bases sitting between them. CDR3 in amino acids: CASNPGGMNSPLHF. In DNA form, the CDR3 reads TGTGCCAGCAATCCCGGAGGGATGAATTCACCCCTCCACTTT.

The table lists this clonotype with many counts. The chain has TRBV4-1 and TRBJ2-5; D may be TRBD2 (6 bases). CDR3 length: 17 amino acids. The V gene lost 1 base and the J gene lost 5 bases, with 20 bases spanning the gap. Germline CDR1 is MGHRA and CDR2 is YSYEKL. This CDR3 is CASSQGLDSWGRETQYF. The CDR3 DNA reads as TGCGCCAGCAGCCAAGGCCTTGACAGTTGGGGGAGGGAGACCCAGTACTTC.

This sequence joins TRBV7-2 and TRBJ1-1, with 7 bases identical to TRBD1. The germline V gene has CDR1 SGHTA and CDR2 FQGNSA. The J segment lost 4 bases and the V segment lost 5 bases, leaving 16 bases of the junction unmatched. The CDR3 sequence is 17 residues long. CDR3 coding DNA: TGTGCCAGCAGCCTGTATCTTATTCCCAGGGGGACCACTGAAGCTTTCTTT. It encodes CASSLYLIPRGTTEAFF. Combining the CDR3 with reference TRBV7-2 and TRBJ1-1 gives the whole variable domain GAGVSQSPSNKVTEKGKDVELRCDPISGHTALYWYRQSLGQGLEFLIYFQGNSAPDKSGLPSDRFSAERTGGSVSTLTIQRTQQEDSAVYLCASSLYLIPRGTTEAFFGQGTRLTVV.

Only a few counts were recorded for this clonotype. The chain uses TRBV7-2 and TRBJ2-3; 7 nucleotides match TRBD2. This CDR3 is built from 12 residues. Unmatched junction bases numbered 7, after V lost 1 base and J lost 15 bases. Germline CDR1 and CDR2: SGHTA and FQGNSA. The chain's CDR3 is CASSLEAGAEYF. In nucleotides, the CDR3 is TGTGCCAGCAGCTTAGAGGCGGGAGCAGAATATTTT.

In its sample, this clonotype was seen many times. The CDR3 reads CASSLERAGFYEQYF. The DNA of the CDR3 is TGTGCCAGCAGCTTGGAGCGGGCAGGCTTCTACGAGCAGTACTTC. The chain is built from TRBV5-4 and TRBJ2-7; D is perhaps TRBD2 (6 bases). The germline V gene encodes CDR1 SGHNT and CDR2 YYREEE (reference sequence). Deletions cut 0 bases from V and 3 bases from J, with 13 bases between. The CDR3 covers 15 residues.

Only a few counts were recorded for this clonotype. This chain joins TRBV7-2 and TRBJ2-1; D gene ambiguous. V was shortened by 6 bases and J by 11 bases, with 11 bases between the two germline ends. From germline, CDR1 is SGHTA and CDR2 FQGNSA. This CDR3 contains 11 residues. This CDR3 reads CASSLGIQQFF. DNA of the CDR3: TGTGCCAGCAGTTTGGGGATTCAGCAGTTCTTC. The full variable domain, completed using reference TRBV7-2 and TRBJ2-1, is GAGVSQSPSNKVTEKGKDVELRCDPISGHTALYWYRQSLGQGLEFLIYFQGNSAPDKSGLPSDRFSAERTGGSVSTLTIQRTQQEDSAVYLCASSLGIQQFFGPGTRLTVL.

Note on this clonotype: Its ends do not fully match the called genes, so a read error is possible. This chain joins TRBV7-8 and TRBJ2-1; 7 nucleotides line up with TRBD2. CDR1 and CDR2 from the germline V gene are SGHVS and FQNEAQ. CDR3 length: 15 amino acids. Written as DNA, the CDR3 is TGTGTCAGCAGCTCCCTAGCGGCTCTGTCCAATGAGCAGTTCTTC. It codes for CVSSSLAALSNEQFF.

This chain uses TRBV19 with TRBJ2-7; D is unclear. V lost 1 base and J lost 1, with 5 bases in between. This CDR3 is 13 amino acids long. Germline assignment: CDR1 LNHDA and CDR2 SQIVND (reference sequence). The CDR3 DNA is TGTGCCAGTAGTATAGGCCAGTCCTACGAGCAGTACTTC. This encodes CASSIGQSYEQYF.

This chain uses TRBV24-1 with TRBJ2-7; TRBD1 agrees at 9 bases. The V gene's germline CDR1 is KGHDR and CDR2 SFDVKD. Unmatched junction bases numbered 6, after V lost 4 bases and J lost 3 bases. The length of the CDR3 is 15 residues. The CDR3 loop reads CATSEAGTGNYEQYF. CDR3 in DNA: TGTGCCACCAGTGAAGCCGGGACAGGGAACTACGAGCAGTACTTC.

This chain connects TRBV6-1 to TRBJ2-7, with a tentative D call TRBD2 (6 bases). V lost 7 bases and J lost 2, with 18 bases in between. Germline V gives CDR1 MNHNS, CDR2 SASEGT. CDR3 length: 15 amino acids. CDR3 in amino acids: CASTPSRGTPYEQYF. Written as DNA, the CDR3 is TGTGCCAGCACCCCTTCTCGGGGGACCCCCTACGAGCAGTACTTC.

Regarding this clonotype: A much bigger clone sits one base away, suggesting this may be a read error. The chain carries TRBV4-2 and TRBJ2-2; 9 nucleotides line up with TRBD1. The ends lost 0 bases at V and 10 bases at J; junction bases unmatched: 9. The CDR3 runs 16 residues. Per the germline V gene, CDR1 is LGHNA and CDR2 is YNFKEQ. The chain's CDR3 is CASSQEVQGAAEELFF. The CDR3 coding sequence is TGTGCCAGCAGCCAAGAGGTACAGGGGGCGGCCGAGGAGCTGTTTTTT.

With regard to this clonotype: A clone one base away is much larger, so this may be a read error. The V and J genes are TRBV5-1 and TRBJ1-1; D is possibly TRBD1 (6 bases). V dropped 6 bases and J dropped 3 bases, with 24 bases sitting between them. Per the germline V gene, CDR1 is SGHRS and CDR2 is YFSETQ. This CDR3 spans 17 amino acids. The CDR3 is CASNREGQRQVDTEAFF. The CDR3 DNA reads as TGCGCCAGCAACAGGGAGGGGCAGCGCCAGGTGGACACTGAAGCTTTCTTT.

The chain recombines TRBV5-4 with TRBJ2-4; no clear D. This CDR3 spans 14 amino acids. Germline lookup yields CDR1 SGHNT and CDR2 YYREEE (reference sequence). V gave up 4 bases and J gave up 0 bases, with 8 bases separating them. The CDR3, as DNA: TGTGCCAGCAGCAGTATAGGAGCCAAAAACATTCAGTACTTC. Encoded protein: CASSSIGAKNIQYF.

Judged by abundance, this clonotype is medium-sized. The V call is TRBV5-1, the J call TRBJ2-5; 8 bases are a match to TRBD1. CDR1 is SGHRS, CDR2 YFSETQ, per germline. The CDR3 has 14 residues. V shed 3 bases, J shed 5 bases, and the junction held 6 bases outside the gene matches. CDR3 loop: CASSSAGGAETQYF. For the CDR3, the DNA is TGCGCCAGCAGCTCGGCAGGGGGCGCGGAGACCCAGTACTTC. Using reference TRBV5-1 and TRBJ2-5 for the parts outside the CDR3, the full variable domain is KAGVTQTPRYLIKTRGQQVTLSCSPISGHRSVSWYQQTPGQGLQFLFEYFSETQRNKGNFPGRFSGRQFSNSRSEMNVSTLELGDSALYLCASSSAGGAETQYFGPGTRLLVL.

With respect to this clonotype: With only one base between it and a far larger clone, this is likely a read error. The chain is built from TRBV7-2 and TRBJ2-7; 15 nucleotides align to TRBD2. Germline assignment: CDR1 SGHTA and CDR2 FQGNSA. CDR3 length: 16 residues. CDR3 loop: CASSKRSGLAGGEPYF. CDR3 bases: TGTGCCAGCAGCAAACGATCGGGACTAGCGGGGGGCGAGCCGTACTTC.

The CDR3 spells CASSRPRAGARTGELFF. The CDR3 DNA sequence: TGCGCCAGCAGCCGGCCGAGAGCGGGAGCGCGGACCGGGGAGCTGTTTTTT. V gene TRBV5-1 combines with J gene TRBJ2-2; 8 nucleotides align to TRBD2. CDR3 size: 17 residues. V trimming: 4 bases; J trimming: 5 bases; junction bases outside the gene matches: 13. Germline CDR1 is SGHRS and CDR2 is YFSETQ.

The chain links TRBV12-3 or TRBV12-4 to TRBJ2-3; 11 bases are a match to TRBD2. Germline trimming cut 6 bases from V and 10 bases from J; bases unmatched to any gene: 9. CDR3 size: 14 residues. The CDR3 spells CASSTQPGLAAQYF. Here the CDR3 DNA reads TGTGCCAGCAGCACCCAGCCGGGACTAGCGGCGCAGTATTTT.